The present TCR beta chain was sequenced within a study of regulatory T cells in long-lasting Graves disease. Findings and limits, study-wide: A greater number of public clonotypes (approximately 2,700) was shared by persistent patients than by new patients (roughly 880). Having only a small sample size may have limited accuracy.

Construction of TCR beta libraries relied on iRepertoire HTBI primers and on Arm-PCR targeting CDR3 regions. TCRdb processed the multiplex PCR reads anew with MiXCR; each CDR3 protein has one entry. The sample consists of fewer than 400,000 distinct CDR3 sequences, under 20% of them appearing once. CDR3 length: 15 residues. With 0 bases clipped from V and 12 bases from J, the junction kept 11 bases outside the gene matches. Described time point: newly diagnosed GD, antithyroid drugs for less than 3 months. PBMC-derived RNA was used for the TCR library. This clonotype was picked up many times. Its specificity is not known.

The chain links TRBV12-3 or TRBV12-4 to TRBJ1-5, with 7 nucleotides matching TRBD1. The clonotype comes from a female donor with Graves disease. The sequencing here drew on peripheral blood mononuclear cells (PBMCs), taken at new diagnosis, from a patient treated with antithyroid drugs. The CDR3 region is CASSLAQGGYGIQHF. CDR3 DNA sequence: TGTGCCAGCAGTTTAGCGCAGGGGGGGTATGGGATCCAGCATTTT.